This T cell receptor beta chain was sequenced for a study of sequential checkpoint blockade in melanoma. Study overall: Both treatment sequences were followed by maintenance nivolumab.

The sample's treatment: randomized to nivolumab then ipilimumab (arm A) or the reverse (arm B). Live CD3+CD8+ CD19− CD56− cells were sorted from PBMCs. CDR3 length: 15 residues. The V and J ends lost 5 bases and 5 bases, in that order; junction bases with no gene match: 7. The germline V gene has CDR1 MNHEY and CDR2 SMNVEV (reference sequence). Clones were sequenced by immunoSEQ multiplex PCR, and TCRdb holds only the in-frame ones, with some missing. In the table there are fewer than 15,000 clones, approximately 82% of which are singletons. The receptor comes from a human donor with melanoma. The chain uses TRBV27 and TRBJ2-5; 11 bases agree with TRBD2. The input for sequencing was CD8+ T cells sorted from blood (inferred from file names), taken from a patient given nivolumab and ipilimumab in sequence. CDR3 residues: CASSLAGGPGETQYF. CDR3 DNA sequence: TGTGCCAGCAGTCTAGCGGGAGGTCCTGGGGAGACCCAGTACTTC.